This T cell receptor beta chain originates from a study of T cell responses to AZD1222 COVID-19 vaccine (dated by TCRdb to the early 2020s). About the investigation overall: AZD1222 recipients with second doses at about 4 weeks or about 12 weeks were pooled, because spike-specific TCR depth and breadth did not differ between schedules. A total of about 230 trial participants underwent TCR sequencing, of whom some 210 received two doses of AZD1222 and approximately 25 received two doses of the MenACWY control vaccine. Trial participants were enrolled into age subgroups of 18-55, 56-69 and 70-plus years, which contained 148, 28 and 57 TCR-sequenced participants, respectively. General findings and caveats noted by the study authors: Epitopes outside the regions mutated in the B.1.351 and B.1.1.7 variants were reportedly recognized by nearly half of the unique spike-specific TCRs. Spike-specific TCR breadth and depth rose significantly after two AZD1222 doses compared with day 0 and with MenACWY recipients. The 56-69-year group was small, and its depth increase did not reach significance, likely because of low power. Because no samples from the day 14 peak response were available, repertoires could be characterized only after the peak T cell response. Conclusions about previously exposed vaccinees are limited, since just a handful of AZD1222 recipients were seropositive for SARS-CoV-2 at baseline. The vaccine-associated CD4 TCRs covered the entire spike protein, and the dominant responses fell in regions 160-218 and 743-854. Participants were mostly white British, with more females than males. The authors suggested clonal diversity may have been underestimated.

Spanning cysteine to phenylalanine, the CDR3 consists of 14 amino acids. Only the CDR3 portion is preserved as DNA: 42 bases, with reading frame beginning at the first base. Trimming costs V 0 bases and J 0 bases, and their ends lie 7 bases apart. CDR1 and CDR2 are read off the germline V gene (reference sequence) as SGHKS and YYEKEE. To note about this clone: No antigen is known for it. The input lacks base qualities; no much larger clone sits a single base away.

The CDR3 regions of human TCRbeta chains were analyzed by immunosequencing. The authors' pipeline ran thus. Repertoire TCRs were checked for matches against a reference library of SARS-CoV-2-specific TCRs that had been generated using the MIRA antigen-specificity platform. Breadth was defined as the fraction of unique TCRs that were SARS-CoV-2-associated. Depth was defined as the fraction of total T cells that were SARS-CoV-2-associated. Using the MIRA data, each spike-specific TCR was mapped to the spike region that the TCR reacts to and placed in a CD4 or CD8 class. Log10-transformed breadth and depth values were compared by one-way ANOVA with Sidak's multiple comparisons tests. Here the immuneACCESS table is served through TCRdb, limited to in-frame sequences with V and J called. Missing clones are a known gap in these copies; in checked studies unresolved V genes cover under half, and the rest lacks a known reason. V and J calls and clone size are given by that table; D and trimming were obtained from the DNA. In all, the sample holds over 85,000 clones, and roughly 87% of those were seen once. Under 3.5% of the sample is held by the ten biggest clonotypes.

The time point label, as the study defines it: baseline before first vaccination. Vaccinee samples were obtained from the UK trials COV001 and COV002, which included a single-blind randomized controlled phase 2/3 trial of AZD1222 (ChAdOx1 nCoV-19) in healthy adults. Trial participant PBMC samples were collected at day 0 and day 28 after the second dose for TCRbeta chain sequencing. The rearrangement combines TRBV5-5 with TRBJ2-7, with the D gene uncertain. The receptor comes from an adult in good health. This material consisted of peripheral blood, taken on day 0 of AZD1222 vaccination. The DNA sequence reads TGTGCCAGCAGCTTGGGACACTACTCCTACGAGCAGTACTTC. Translated, it reads CASSLGHYSYEQYF.